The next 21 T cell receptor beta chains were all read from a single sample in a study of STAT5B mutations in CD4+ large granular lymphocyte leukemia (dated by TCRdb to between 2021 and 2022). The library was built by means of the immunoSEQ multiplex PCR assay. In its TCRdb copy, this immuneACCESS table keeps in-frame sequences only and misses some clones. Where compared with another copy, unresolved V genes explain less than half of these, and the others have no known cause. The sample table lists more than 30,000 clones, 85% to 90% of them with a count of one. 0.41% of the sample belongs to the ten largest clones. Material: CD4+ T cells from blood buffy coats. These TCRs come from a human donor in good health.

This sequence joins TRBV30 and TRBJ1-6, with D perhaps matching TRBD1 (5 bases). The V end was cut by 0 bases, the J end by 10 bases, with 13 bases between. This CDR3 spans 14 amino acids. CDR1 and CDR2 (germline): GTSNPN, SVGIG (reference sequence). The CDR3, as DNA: TGTGCCTGGAGTGTACGACAGACGGGCTCACCCCTCCACTTT. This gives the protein CAWSVRQTGSPLHF.

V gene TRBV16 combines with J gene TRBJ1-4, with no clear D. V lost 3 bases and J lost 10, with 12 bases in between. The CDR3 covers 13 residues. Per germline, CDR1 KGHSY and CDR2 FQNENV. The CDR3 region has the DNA TGTGCCAGCAGCCAGGGCTCTGCCGGAAAACTGTTTTTT. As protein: CASSQGSAGKLFF.

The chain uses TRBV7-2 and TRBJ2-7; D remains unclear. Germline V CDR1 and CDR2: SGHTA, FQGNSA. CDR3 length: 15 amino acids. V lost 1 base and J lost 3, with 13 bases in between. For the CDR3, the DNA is TGTGCCAGCAGCTTAGTGTTTGGCGCAAACTACGAGCAGTACTTC. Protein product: CASSLVFGANYEQYF.

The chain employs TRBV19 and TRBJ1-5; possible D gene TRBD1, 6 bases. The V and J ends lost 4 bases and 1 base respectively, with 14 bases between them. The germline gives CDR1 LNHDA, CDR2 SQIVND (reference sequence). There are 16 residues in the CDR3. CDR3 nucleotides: TGTGCCAGTAGTACCGACAGGCTTTTCAGCAATCAGCCCCAGCATTTT. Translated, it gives CASSTDRLFSNQPQHF.

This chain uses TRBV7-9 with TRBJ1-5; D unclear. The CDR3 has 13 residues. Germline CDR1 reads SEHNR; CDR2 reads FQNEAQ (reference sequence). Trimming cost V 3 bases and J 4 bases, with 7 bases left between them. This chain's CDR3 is CASSLDPNQPQHF. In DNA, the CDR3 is TGTGCCAGCAGCTTGGACCCTAATCAGCCCCAGCATTTT.

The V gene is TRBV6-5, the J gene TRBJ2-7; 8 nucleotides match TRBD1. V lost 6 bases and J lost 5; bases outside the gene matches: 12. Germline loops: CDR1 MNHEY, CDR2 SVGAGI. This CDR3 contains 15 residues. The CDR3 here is CASRIDRTGPNEQYF. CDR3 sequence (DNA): TGTGCCAGCAGAATAGACAGGACAGGGCCTAACGAGCAGTACTTC.

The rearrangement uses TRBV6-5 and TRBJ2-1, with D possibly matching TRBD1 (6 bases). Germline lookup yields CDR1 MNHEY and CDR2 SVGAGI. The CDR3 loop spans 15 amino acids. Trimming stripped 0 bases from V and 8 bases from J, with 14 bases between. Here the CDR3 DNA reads TGTGCCAGCAGTTACTCCCGGGACATAGGGCATGAGCAGTTCTTC. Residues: CASSYSRDIGHEQFF.

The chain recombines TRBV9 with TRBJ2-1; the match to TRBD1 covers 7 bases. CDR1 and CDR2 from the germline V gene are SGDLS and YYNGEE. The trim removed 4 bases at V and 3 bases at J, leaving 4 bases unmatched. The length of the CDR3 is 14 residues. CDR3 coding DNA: TGTGCCAGCAGCCTCCAGGGGGACTACAATGAGCAGTTCTTC. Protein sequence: CASSLQGDYNEQFF.

CDR3 sequence reads: CASSRGLGRNEQFF. CDR3 nucleotide sequence: TGTGCCAGCAGCCGCGGACTAGGGCGAAATGAGCAGTTCTTC. This chain connects TRBV7-3 to TRBJ2-1, with TRBD2 matching over 7 bases. V was pared by 5 bases and J by 7 bases, with 8 bases of the junction left unmatched. This CDR3 spans 14 amino acids. Germline CDR1 is SGHTA and CDR2 is FQGTGA. Together with reference TRBV7-3 and TRBJ2-1, the CDR3 gives the full variable domain: GAGVSQTPSNKVTEKGKYVELRCDPISGHTALYWYRQSLGQGPEFLIYFQGTGAADDSGLPNDRFFAVRPEGSVSTLKIQRTERGDSAVYLCASSRGLGRNEQFFGPGTRLTVL.

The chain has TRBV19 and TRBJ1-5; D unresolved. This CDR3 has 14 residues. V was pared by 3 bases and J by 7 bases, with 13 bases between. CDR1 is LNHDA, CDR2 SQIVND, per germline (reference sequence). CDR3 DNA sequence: TGTGCCAGTAGTATTACGGGAGACGGGCAGCCCCAGCATTTT. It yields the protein CASSITGDGQPQHF.

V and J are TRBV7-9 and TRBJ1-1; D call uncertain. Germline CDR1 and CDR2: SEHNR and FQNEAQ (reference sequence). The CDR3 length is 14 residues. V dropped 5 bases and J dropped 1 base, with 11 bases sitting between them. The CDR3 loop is CASSARTTNTEAFF. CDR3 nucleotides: TGTGCCAGCAGCGCCAGGACGACGAACACTGAAGCTTTCTTT. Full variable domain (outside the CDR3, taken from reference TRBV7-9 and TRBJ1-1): DTGVSQNPRHKITKRGQNVTFRCDPISEHNRLYWYRQTLGQGPEFLTYFQNEAQLEKSRLLSDRFSAERPKGSFSTLEIQRTEQGDSAMYLCASSARTTNTEAFFGQGTRLTVV.

CDR3 amino acids: CASNPGTSYEQYF. The CDR3 nucleotides read TGTGCCAGCAACCCCGGGACCAGCTACGAGCAGTACTTC. This chain uses TRBV2 with TRBJ2-7; D may match TRBD1 or TRBD2 (5 bases each). The length of the CDR3 is 13 residues. The V end lost 7 bases, the J end lost 3 bases, and 13 bases lay between the germline ends. Germline V lookup: CDR1 SNHLY, CDR2 FYNNEI.

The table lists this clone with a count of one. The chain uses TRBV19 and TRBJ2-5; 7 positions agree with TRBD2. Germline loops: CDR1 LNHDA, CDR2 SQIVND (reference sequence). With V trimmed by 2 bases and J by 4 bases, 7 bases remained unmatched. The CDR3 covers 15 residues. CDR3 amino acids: CASSITGLVPETQYF. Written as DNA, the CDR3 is TGTGCCAGTAGTATAACAGGACTAGTACCAGAGACCCAGTACTTC.

DNA for the CDR3: TGTGCCAGCAGCTTGAGGAATATGGTCATCATCAGAGGGGAAAACATTCAGTACTTC. It specifies CASSLRNMVIIRGENIQYF. The chain uses TRBV5-6 and TRBJ2-4; the D call may be TRBD1 or TRBD2 (5 bases each). Per the germline V gene, CDR1 is SGHDT and CDR2 is YYEEEE. This CDR3 has 19 residues. Trimming took off 1 base at V and 5 bases at J, with 25 bases between the two ends. Supplemented by reference TRBV5-6 and TRBJ2-4, the full variable domain reads DAGVTQSPTHLIKTRGQQVTLRCSPKSGHDTVSWYQQALGQGPQFIFQYYEEEERQRGNFPDRFSGHQFPNYSSELNVNALLLGDSALYLCASSLRNMVIIRGENIQYFGAGTRLSVL.

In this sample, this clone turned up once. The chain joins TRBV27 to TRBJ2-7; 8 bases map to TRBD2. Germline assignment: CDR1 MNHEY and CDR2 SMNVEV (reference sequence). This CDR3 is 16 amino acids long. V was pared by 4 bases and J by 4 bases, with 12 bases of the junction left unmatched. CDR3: CASSSRPGLGMYEQYF. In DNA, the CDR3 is TGTGCCAGCAGTTCCAGACCGGGACTAGGGATGTACGAGCAGTACTTC.

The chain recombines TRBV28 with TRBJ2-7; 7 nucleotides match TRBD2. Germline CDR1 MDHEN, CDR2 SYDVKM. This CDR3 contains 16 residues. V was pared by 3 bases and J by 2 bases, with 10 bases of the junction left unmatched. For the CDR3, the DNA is TGTGCCAGCAGTTTGGGGGGGGATCCGGCCGCCTACGAGCAGTACTTC. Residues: CASSLGGDPAAYEQYF.

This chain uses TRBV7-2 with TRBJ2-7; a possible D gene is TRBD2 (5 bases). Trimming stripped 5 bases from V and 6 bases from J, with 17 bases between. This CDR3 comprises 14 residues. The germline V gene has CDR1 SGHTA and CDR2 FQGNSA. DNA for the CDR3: TGTGCCAGCAGCGCGATTCTGACAAGCGGCGAGCAGTACTTC. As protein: CASSAILTSGEQYF.

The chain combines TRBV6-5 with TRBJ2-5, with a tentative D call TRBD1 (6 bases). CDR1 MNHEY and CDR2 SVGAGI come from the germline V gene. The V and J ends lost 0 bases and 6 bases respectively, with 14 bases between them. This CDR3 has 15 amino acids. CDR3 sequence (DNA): TGTGCCAGCAGTTACTCAATAGGGGGAGCACAGACCCAGTACTTC. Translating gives CASSYSIGGAQTQYF.

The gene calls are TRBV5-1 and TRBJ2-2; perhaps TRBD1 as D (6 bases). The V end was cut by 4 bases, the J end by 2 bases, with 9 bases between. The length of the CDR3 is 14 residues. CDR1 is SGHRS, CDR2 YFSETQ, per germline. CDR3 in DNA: TGCGCCAGCAGCCAGGGACACAACACCGGGGAGCTGTTTTTT. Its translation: CASSQGHNTGELFF.

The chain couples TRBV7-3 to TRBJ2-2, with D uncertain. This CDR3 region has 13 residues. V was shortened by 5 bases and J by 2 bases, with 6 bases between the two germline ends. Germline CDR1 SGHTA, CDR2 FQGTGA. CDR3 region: CASSRDNTGELFF. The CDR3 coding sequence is TGTGCCAGCAGCCGAGATAACACCGGGGAGCTGTTTTTT.

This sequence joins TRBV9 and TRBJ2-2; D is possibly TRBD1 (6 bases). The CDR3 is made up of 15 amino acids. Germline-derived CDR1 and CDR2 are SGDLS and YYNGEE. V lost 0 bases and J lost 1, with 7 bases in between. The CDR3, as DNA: TGTGCCAGCAGCGTAGGGGGACAGAACACCGGGGAGCTGTTTTTT. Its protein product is CASSVGGQNTGELFF.